This T cell receptor (beta chain) derives from a study of T cell responses to AZD1222 COVID-19 vaccine listed by TCRdb under 2021. About the study as a whole: A total of approximately 240 trial participants underwent TCR sequencing, of whom about 200 had received two doses of AZD1222 and about 26 had received two doses of the MenACWY control vaccine. Trial participants were enrolled by age into subgroups of 18-55, 56-69 and 70-plus years, and around 140, 26 and 57 TCR-sequenced participants, respectively, were included in these subgroups.

Study-level results and caveats: Because no day 14 peak-response samples were available, the repertoires could be characterized only after the peak T cell response. A significant rise in spike-specific TCR breadth and depth was observed after two AZD1222 doses relative to day 0 and relative to MenACWY recipients. Most participants were white British and females outnumbered males, and the authors suggested that clonal diversity may have been underestimated. In the small 56-69-year group, the increase in depth fell short of significance, most likely because of low power. CD4 TCRs associated with the vaccine covered the entire spike protein, and the dominant responses were in regions 160-218 and 743-854. Nearly half of unique spike-specific TCRs reportedly recognized epitopes outside regions mutated in the B.1.351 and B.1.1.7 variants. Conclusions about previously exposed vaccinees are limited because only 5 or 6 AZD1222 recipients were SARS-CoV-2 seropositive at baseline.

Reading the germline V gene gives CDR1 LGHNA and CDR2 YNFKEQ. Its CDR3 holds 14 amino acids, cysteine through phenylalanine. The retained sequence is limited to the CDR3, 42 bases, with the frame set at the first base. Cut back by 1 base and 3 bases, the V and J ends lie 10 bases apart. In the case of this clone: No antigen is known for it. No clone much larger than this one lies a single base away; base qualities are absent.

The sample's time point label, decoded: about 28 days (+/-7) after the second vaccine dose. Because spike-specific TCR depth and breadth did not differ between the two schedules, AZD1222 recipients who got a second dose at roughly 4 weeks were pooled with those who got a second dose at roughly 12 weeks. The vaccinee samples were drawn from two UK trials, COV001 and COV002, one of which was a single-blind randomized controlled phase 2/3 trial testing AZD1222 (ChAdOx1 nCoV-19) in healthy adults. For TCRbeta chain sequencing, PBMC samples from trial participants were taken at day 0 and at day 28 after the second dose. The CDR3 regions of human TCRbeta chains were analyzed by immunosequencing. Turning to the authors' computational methods: Repertoire TCRs were matched against a reference library of SARS-CoV-2-specific TCRs generated with the MIRA antigen-specificity platform. Breadth meant the fraction of unique TCRs that were SARS-CoV-2-associated, whereas depth meant the fraction of total T cells that were SARS-CoV-2-associated. Using the MIRA data, every spike-specific TCR was mapped to the spike region that the TCR reacted to and assigned to either a CD4 or a CD8 class. Log10-transformed breadth and depth values were compared by one-way ANOVA with Sidak's multiple comparisons tests. Held by TCRdb, this immuneACCESS table contains in-frame sequences only and omits some clones. Under half of the omission traces to an unresolved V gene where checked; the cause of the rest is unknown. V and J calls plus clone size are reproduced from that table; the DNA served to infer D and trimming. Within this sample are some 15,000 clones, with 88% of them counted one time only. About 2.9% of the sample belongs to the ten largest clones.

The receptor was derived from an adult who received the AZD1222 COVID-19 vaccine. Here the chain combines TRBV4-2 and TRBJ2-7; the D segment could be TRBD2, given 6 matching bases. Sequenced here: peripheral blood, sampled 28 days after the second AZD1222 dose. For the CDR3, the sequence is CASSQGSSGYEQYF. The DNA sequence follows: TGTGCCAGCAGCCAAGGAAGTAGCGGCTACGAGCAGTACTTC.